The entry below describes one T cell receptor (beta chain). Its target is unknown. This specimen belongs to a study of early T cells in non-severe SARS-CoV-2 infection. As for the study in general: Sequencing of unsorted whole blood was done on bulk RNA, leaving chains unpaired. Broader study findings: Lookups in VDJdb leaned toward anti-spike CD8 responses and missed private and CD4 specificities.

The V gene's germline CDR1 is LNHDA and CDR2 SQIVND (reference sequence). Trimming took off 9 bases at V and 7 bases at J, with 9 bases between the two ends. The length of the CDR3 is 10 residues. TCRdb redid the calling of the 5' RACE reads with MiXCR, one entry per CDR3 protein. This sample yields some 64,000 distinct CDR3 sequences, of which about a tenth are seen a single time; around 15% belongs to the top ten. The chain employs TRBV19 and TRBJ1-1, with no clear D. This receptor was identified in an adult who was a healthcare worker with PCR-confirmed SARS-CoV-2 infection or an uninfected control (not recorded which). Sequenced here: whole blood, sampled at baseline. The CDR3 region is CASGRYEAFF. The CDR3 bases are TGTGCCAGCGGTAGGTATGAAGCTTTCTTT.